One sample yielded the 21 T cell receptor beta chains listed below, sequenced in a study of tumor-infiltrating lymphocytes in primary liver carcinoma. A primer in the constant region served to generate TCR beta cDNA from roughly 450 ng of total RNA. Nested multiplex PCR, run for three rounds with slightly modified ARM-PCR, yielded TCR beta libraries. Primers for the first two PCR rounds were TRBV1-TRBV30 forward primers and a C-beta reverse primer (around 10 cycles per round). TCRdb independently ran MiXCR on the multiplex PCR reads; one entry per CDR3 protein. The sample holds about 180,000 distinct CDR3 sequences, over 50% seen once. Blood RNA was derived from unsorted whole blood, and germline DNA was extracted too. Sequenced input: peripheral blood. Receptors were obtained from a man aged 35 to 55 with primary liver carcinoma and hepatitis B virus infection.

Comment on this clonotype: The final CDR3 position lacks the conserved phenylalanine or tryptophan, pointing to a likely read error. The chain joins TRBV11-2 to TRBJ2-1; 8 nucleotides align to TRBD2. Germline CDR1 and CDR2: SGHAT and FQNNGV. This CDR3 is 15 amino acids long. The DNA for the CDR3 is TGTGCCAACAGCTTAGTGGGCGGGAGGATTAATGAGCAGTTCTTA. Translating it yields CANSLVGGRINEQFL.

As regards this clonotype: A junction end diverges from the germline sequence, so it may reflect a read error. The J gene is TRBJ2-7, the V gene TRBV12-3 or TRBV12-4, with D tentatively TRBD1 (5 bases). The length of the CDR3 is 16 residues. CDR3 DNA: TGTGCCAGCAGTTTAGGAGCACAGGCCCTCTCCTACGACCAGTACTTC. Its protein product is CASSLGAQALSYDQYF.

Comments on this clonotype: This clone may be a read error of a much larger clone one base away. The chain recombines TRBV29-1 with TRBJ2-1, with D uncertain. With 1 base removed from V and 11 bases from J, the gap between germline ends came to 9 bases. The CDR3 consists of 11 residues. Germline values: CDR1 SQVTM, CDR2 ANQGSEA. The CDR3 DNA sequence: TGCAGCGTTGAAGCCACCGGTAAGCAGTTCTTC. Its protein is CSVEATGKQFF.

CDR3 nucleotide sequence: TGTGCCAGCAGTGTGCGCAGCGCTGGGGCTTTCTTT. Translation gives CASSVRSAGAFF. This chain joins TRBV11-2 and TRBJ1-1; D is unresolved. The germline CDR1 and CDR2 sequences are SGHAT and FQNNGV. Trimming cost V 6 bases and J 11 bases, with 16 bases left between them. This CDR3 is 12 amino acids long.

This clonotype was seen just once. The gene calls are TRBV28 and TRBJ1-6; D might be TRBD1 (6 bases). The V gene's germline CDR1 is MDHEN and CDR2 SYDVKM. Between the trimmed V and J ends, which lost 2 bases and 12 bases, there was a span of 17 bases. This CDR3 region has 15 residues. The CDR3 spells CASSLRDLQGGPLHF. The DNA of the CDR3 is TGTGCCAGCAGTTTACGGGACCTCCAAGGGGGACCCCTCCACTTT.

This clonotype was picked up a small number of times. V is TRBV12-3 or TRBV12-4 and J is TRBJ2-7; possible D gene TRBD2, 5 bases. Trimming cost V 1 base and J 2 bases, with 18 bases left between them. CDR3 length: 17 residues. As DNA, the CDR3 is TGTGCCAGCAGTTTAGACCTGCTGCAACGGGAACCCTACGAGCAGTACTTC. Protein product: CASSLDLLQREPYEQYF.

This clonotype occurred many times. The chain couples TRBV11-2 to TRBJ2-3; D is perhaps TRBD2 (6 bases). This CDR3 has 13 amino acids. V was pared by 0 bases and J by 12 bases, with 13 bases between. CDR1 and CDR2 (germline): SGHAT, FQNNGV. CDR3: CASSLDPPGSQYF. The CDR3 DNA follows: TGTGCCAGCAGCTTAGACCCCCCCGGGAGTCAGTATTTT.

Worth noting for this clonotype: The CDR3 does not end in the conserved phenylalanine or tryptophan, so this is likely a read error. The chain carries TRBV10-3 and TRBJ2-1, with D hard to call. The CDR3 extends over 14 amino acids. Germline CDR1 and CDR2: ENHRY and SYGVKD. Trimming pared 10 bases from V and 4 bases from J, leaving 17 bases between. CDR3 region: CATSLPSPYNEQFV. DNA for the CDR3: TGTGCCACTAGTTTACCCTCCCCATACAATGAGCAGTTCGTC.

This clonotype occurred many times. The J gene is TRBJ2-7, the V gene TRBV11-2; 7 nucleotides line up with TRBD2. V was pared by 1 base and J by 6 bases, with 9 bases of the junction left unmatched. CDR1 and CDR2 from the germline V gene are SGHAT and FQNNGV. The CDR3 is 15 residues long. In DNA, the CDR3 is TGTGCCAGCAGCTTAGGGGGGGGAGTCGGGGCCGAGCAGTACTTC. Translation: CASSLGGGVGAEQYF. Based on the CDR3 plus reference TRBV11-2 and TRBJ2-7, the full variable domain is EAGVAQSPRYKIIEKRQSVAFWCNPISGHATLYWYQQILGQGPKLLIQFQNNGVVDDSQLPKDRFSAERLKGVDSTLKIQPAKLEDSAVYLCASSLGGGVGAEQYFGPGTRLTVT.

The chain combines TRBV7-9 with TRBJ2-7, with 8 bases matching TRBD1. This CDR3 contains 14 residues. The V segment lost 3 bases and the J segment 4 bases; nucleotides outside the gene matches: 5. Germline assignment: CDR1 SEHNR and CDR2 FQNEAQ (reference sequence). Here the CDR3 reads CASSFPGGLYEQYF. CDR3 in DNA: TGTGCCAGCAGCTTTCCAGGGGGCCTGTACGAGCAGTACTTC. Looking up the rest from reference TRBV7-9 and TRBJ2-7 gives the full variable domain: DTGVSQNPRHKITKRGQNVTFRCDPISEHNRLYWYRQTLGQGPEFLTYFQNEAQLEKSRLLSDRFSAERPKGSFSTLEIQRTEQGDSAMYLCASSFPGGLYEQYFGPGTRLTVT.

With respect to this clonotype: At one end, the junction sequence differs from germline, possibly due to a read error. The chain couples TRBV6-5 to TRBJ2-1; D tentatively fits TRBD1 or TRBD2 (6 bases each). Germline-derived CDR1 and CDR2 are MNHEY and SVGAGI. The CDR3 extends over 13 amino acids. The CDR3 here is CASSYTRGDEQSF. CDR3 in DNA: TGTGCCAGCAGTTACACTAGGGGGGATGAGCAGTCCTTC.

A single count supports this clonotype. V and J are TRBV28 and TRBJ2-6; the match to TRBD1 covers 7 bases. Germline lookup yields CDR1 MDHEN and CDR2 SYDVKM. The CDR3 is 18 amino acids. Trimming cost V 4 bases and J 0 bases; bases outside gene matches: 9. The CDR3 loop is CASSSPGQLSSGANVLTF. The CDR3 nucleotides read TGTGCCAGCAGTTCACCGGGACAGTTAAGCTCTGGGGCCAACGTCCTGACTTTC.

The CDR3: CATEGQFNQPQHF. CDR3 coding DNA: TGTGCCACCGAAGGACAGTTCAATCAGCCCCAGCATTTT. J is TRBJ1-5 and V is TRBV6-1; the D gene is possibly TRBD1 (6 bases). V was pared by 10 bases and J by 3 bases, with 13 bases between. This CDR3 is 13 amino acids long. Germline values: CDR1 MNHNS, CDR2 SASEGT.

This clonotype was seen more than once but under ten times. This sequence joins TRBV29-1 and TRBJ2-1; 10 positions match TRBD2. The J segment lost 0 bases and the V segment lost 4 bases, leaving 3 bases of the junction unmatched. The CDR3 loop spans 15 amino acids. The germline gives CDR1 SQVTM, CDR2 ANQGSEA. CDR3 coding DNA: TGCAGCGTTGTGGCTAGCGGGAGCTCCTACAATGAGCAGTTCTTC. The encoded protein is CSVVASGSSYNEQFF.

The chain uses TRBV10-3 and TRBJ2-3, with 9 bases lining up with TRBD1. The trim removed 0 bases at V and 9 bases at J, leaving 1 base unmatched. The V gene's germline CDR1 is ENHRY and CDR2 SYGVKD. This CDR3 is built from 13 residues. CDR3 in DNA: TGTGCCATCAGTGAGTCCGGGACAGGGACGCAGTATTTT. Translating gives CAISESGTGTQYF.

In the case of this clonotype: Possible read error: a much larger clone is one base away. The chain employs TRBV6-1 and TRBJ2-1, with no clear D. Germline V lookup: CDR1 MNHNS, CDR2 SASEGT. The V end lost 11 bases, the J end lost 1 base, and 9 bases lay between the germline ends. The CDR3 has 12 amino acids. The CDR3 protein is CAVQRSYNEQFF. The CDR3 nucleotides read TGTGCCGTCCAGAGGTCCTACAATGAGCAGTTCTTC.

On this clonotype itself: This may stem from a read error, because a much larger clone lies one nucleotide away. The chain joins TRBV11-1 to TRBJ2-1; 8 nucleotides match TRBD2. Germline CDR1 reads SGHAT; CDR2 reads FQDESV (reference sequence). Trimming removed 1 base from V and 5 bases from J; junction bases left unmatched: 4. This CDR3 comprises 15 residues. The CDR3 region has the DNA TGTGCCAGCAGCTTAGATAGCGGGATCCACAATGAGCAGTTCTTC. Its protein product is CASSLDSGIHNEQFF.

This clonotype has just a few counts. The rearrangement links TRBV4-1 to TRBJ2-1; maybe TRBD1 (6 bases). Germline values: CDR1 MGHRA, CDR2 YSYEKL. V was clipped by 5 bases and J by 6 bases, with 17 bases between them. The CDR3 is 15 amino acids. CDR3 sequence (DNA): TGCGCCAGCAGCTACAGGGATGGCCCCACCAATGAGCAGTTCTTC. It translates to CASSYRDGPTNEQFF.

This rearrangement joins TRBV29-1 to TRBJ2-2, with 11 bases matching TRBD2. The CDR3 has 14 residues. CDR1 and CDR2 from the germline V gene are SQVTM and ANQGSEA. Unmatched junction bases numbered 6, after V lost 3 bases and J lost 9 bases. Written as DNA, the CDR3 is TGCAGCGTTGAGACTAGCGGGATTACCTGGGAGCTGTTTTTT. This gives the protein CSVETSGITWELFF.

This clonotype was recorded a few times. This chain uses TRBV6-5 with TRBJ1-1; D uncertain. The CDR3 totals 11 residues. The V and J ends lost 6 bases and 3 bases respectively, with 5 bases between them. The germline V gene encodes CDR1 MNHEY and CDR2 SVGAGI. The CDR3 bases are TGTGCCAGCAGGGGCGACACTGAAGCTTTCTTT. Its protein is CASRGDTEAFF.

This clonotype was observed a single time. The V gene is TRBV6-1, the J gene TRBJ2-3; D is possibly TRBD2 (6 bases). Germline values: CDR1 MNHNS, CDR2 SASEGT. This CDR3 region has 14 residues. The V end lost 7 bases, the J end lost 4 bases, and 15 bases lay between the germline ends. CDR3 region: CASNLAPGSDTQYF. CDR3 DNA sequence: TGTGCCAGCAACCTAGCGCCCGGGTCAGATACGCAGTATTTT.